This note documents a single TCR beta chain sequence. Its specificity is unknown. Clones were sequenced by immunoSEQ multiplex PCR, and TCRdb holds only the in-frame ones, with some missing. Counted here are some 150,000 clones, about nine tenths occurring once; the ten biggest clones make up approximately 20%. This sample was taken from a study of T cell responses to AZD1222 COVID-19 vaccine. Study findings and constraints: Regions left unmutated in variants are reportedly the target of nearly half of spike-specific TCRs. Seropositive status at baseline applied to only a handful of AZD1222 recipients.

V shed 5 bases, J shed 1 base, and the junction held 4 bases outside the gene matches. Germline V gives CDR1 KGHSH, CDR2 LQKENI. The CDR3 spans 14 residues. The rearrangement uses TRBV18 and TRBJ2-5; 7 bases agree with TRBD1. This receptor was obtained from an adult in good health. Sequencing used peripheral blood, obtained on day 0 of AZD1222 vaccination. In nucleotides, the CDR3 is TGTGCCAGCTCAAAGGGGGACAGCCAAGAGACCCAGTACTTC. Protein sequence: CASSKGDSQETQYF. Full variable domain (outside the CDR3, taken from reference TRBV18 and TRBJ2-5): NAGVMQNPRHLVRRRGQEARLRCSPMKGHSHVYWYRQLPEEGLKFMVYLQKENIIDESGMPKERFSAEFPKEGPSILRIQQVVRGDSAAYFCASSKGDSQETQYFGPGTRLLVL.